The clone carrying this T cell receptor (beta chain) has more than one count but fewer than ten. Its specificity is unknown. The study reverse transcribed the entire isolated RNA, so it sequenced expressed TCRB transcripts. Sequenced by immunoSEQ multiplex PCR; TCRdb stores in-frame clones only, minus some. The repertoire has around 710,000 clones, around 12% of them found once; the top ten carry more than 0.095%. This record belongs to a study of beta chain features in type 1 diabetes. The overall study: Across every sample, roughly 100 million sorted cells were examined in total. Study findings and constraints: Cells with high TCR expression could be over-represented when cDNA is sequenced. Moderate but significant shortening of TCRB CDR3s was recorded in all four CD4+ subsets from Type 1 diabetes patients.

One heparinised draw of blood, averaging roughly 120 mL, came from each donor. V lost 6 bases and J lost 0, with 11 bases in between. Per germline, CDR1 LNHDA and CDR2 SQIVND (reference sequence). The CDR3 is made up of 14 amino acids. The clonotype comes from a man aged 25 to 45 with type 1 diabetes. Material: naive CD4+ T cells from blood. The chain couples TRBV19 to TRBJ1-2, with D perhaps TRBD1 (5 bases). CDR3 bases: TGTGCCAGTAGCCCAGGGATGTCTAACTATGGCTACACCTTC. Its protein is CASSPGMSNYGYTF. The whole variable domain, filled in from reference TRBV19 and TRBJ1-2, reads DGGITQSPKYLFRKEGQNVTLSCEQNLNHDAMYWYRQDPGQGLRLIYYSQIVNDFQKGDIAEGYSVSREKKESFPLTVTSAQKNPTAFYLCASSPGMSNYGYTFGSGTRLTVV.